The 18 T cell receptor beta chains listed next were all sequenced from one sample in a study of T cell responses to AZD1222 COVID-19 vaccine. The method was immunoSEQ multiplex PCR; TCRdb's version includes in-frame clones alone and lacks a portion of them. The sample lists 65,000 to 95,000 clones, over 75% seen once, with more than 9% in the top ten. Sequenced here: peripheral blood, sampled 28 days after the second AZD1222 dose. The receptor set was obtained from an adult who received the AZD1222 COVID-19 vaccine.

This clone was picked up many times. The CDR3: CAWRARDRAASPLHF. The CDR3 DNA is TGTGCCTGGAGGGCCCGGGACAGGGCAGCTTCACCCCTCCACTTT. The chain couples TRBV30 to TRBJ1-6; TRBD1 aligns across 9 bases. Germline V gene data show CDR1 as GTSNPN and CDR2 as SVGIG (reference sequence). The CDR3 is 15 amino acids. The ends lost 3 bases at V and 9 bases at J; junction bases unmatched: 9.

The rearrangement uses TRBV5-5 and TRBJ1-4; D is ambiguous. This CDR3 region has 14 residues. CDR1 and CDR2 from the germline V gene are SGHKS and YYEKEE (reference sequence). With 4 bases removed from V and 0 bases from J, the gap between germline ends came to 7 bases. DNA of the CDR3: TGTGCCAGCAGCCTCCTTCCAACTAATGAAAAACTGTTTTTT. Encoded protein: CASSLLPTNEKLFF.

The rearrangement links TRBV6-5 to TRBJ1-1; 9 positions match TRBD1. The germline gives CDR1 MNHEY, CDR2 SVGAGI. The V and J ends lost 2 bases and 4 bases, in that order; junction bases with no gene match: 2. The CDR3 is made up of 14 amino acids. The CDR3 loop is CASSYTGQGTEAFF. The CDR3 DNA is TGTGCCAGCAGTTACACGGGACAGGGCACTGAAGCTTTCTTT.

V and J are TRBV9 and TRBJ2-4, with 9 bases identical to TRBD1. In germline, CDR1 is SGDLS, CDR2 YYNGEE. The CDR3 runs 17 residues. The J segment lost 7 bases and the V segment lost 1 base, leaving 12 bases of the junction unmatched. The CDR3 loop reads CASSVSTGTGIENIQYF. DNA of the CDR3: TGTGCCAGCAGCGTATCCACCGGGACAGGGATTGAGAACATTCAGTACTTC. Supplemented by reference TRBV9 and TRBJ2-4, the full variable domain reads DSGVTQTPKHLITATGQRVTLRCSPRSGDLSVYWYQQSLDQGLQFLIQYYNGEERAKGNILERFSAQQFPDLHSELNLSSLELGDSALYFCASSVSTGTGIENIQYFGAGTRLSVL.

In its sample, this clone was seen a few times. As DNA, the CDR3 is TGTGCCAGCAGTTACCGGGGAGGTGAAGCTTTCTTT. Encoded protein: CASSYRGGEAFF. The chain links TRBV6-5 to TRBJ1-1; D not certain. The germline gives CDR1 MNHEY, CDR2 SVGAGI. The CDR3 has 12 amino acids. V was clipped by 2 bases and J by 7 bases, with 8 bases between them.

The rearrangement uses TRBV21-1 and TRBJ2-1; the table's D gene call, TRBD2, was not cross checked with the DNA. TRBV21-1 is a pseudogene segment. The CDR3 has 12 amino acids. The CDR3 nucleotides read TGTGCCAGCAGCAAAGAGTCGGGGGTCCGGTTCTTC. Its translation is CASSKESGVRFF.

The rearrangement uses TRBV6-5 and TRBJ1-2, with D maybe TRBD1 (6 bases). There are 14 residues in the CDR3. V lost 10 bases to trimming and J lost 1 base, with 16 bases between them. The germline V gene encodes CDR1 MNHEY and CDR2 SVGAGI. The CDR3 protein is CATSTTGGNYGYTF. The CDR3 DNA reads TGTGCCACCTCAACGACAGGAGGTAACTATGGCTACACCTTC.

This clone was recorded many times. The CDR3 region is CASSQDRTSGAEEQFF. CDR3 bases: TGTGCCAGCAGCCAAGATAGGACTAGCGGTGCGGAGGAGCAGTTCTTC. This chain connects TRBV4-2 to TRBJ2-1; 10 positions match TRBD2. The CDR3 runs 16 residues. The germline CDR1 and CDR2 sequences are LGHNA and YNFKEQ. Trimming at V came to 0 bases and at J to 10 bases, leaving 9 bases not matched to a gene.

The chain carries TRBV18 and TRBJ1-3; D ambiguous. This CDR3 is 12 amino acids long. V was shortened by 3 bases and J by 8 bases, with 8 bases between the two germline ends. Germline loops: CDR1 KGHSH, CDR2 LQKENI. CDR3 DNA sequence: TGTGCCAGCTCACCTGAGACTTACACCATATATTTT. It is translated as CASSPETYTIYF.

This chain connects TRBV19 to TRBJ1-5; D not certain. The CDR3 sequence is 16 residues long. Trimming cost V 4 bases and J 0 bases, with 13 bases left between them. The germline V gene encodes CDR1 LNHDA and CDR2 SQIVND (reference sequence). The CDR3, as DNA: TGTGCCAGTAGTACCCGGACGGGATATAGCAATCAGCCCCAGCATTTT. As protein: CASSTRTGYSNQPQHF.

The chain uses TRBV28 and TRBJ1-5; tentatively, D is TRBD1 (6 bases). CDR3 size: 16 residues. From germline, CDR1 is MDHEN and CDR2 SYDVKM. V was shortened by 6 bases and J by 6 bases, with 21 bases between the two germline ends. CDR3 residues: CASSDRKQGRGQPQHF. Written as DNA, the CDR3 is TGTGCCAGCAGCGACCGTAAACAGGGACGGGGTCAGCCCCAGCATTTT.

The genes are TRBV9 and TRBJ2-2; D gene unclear. V was trimmed by 4 bases and J by 3 bases, leaving 10 bases between them. CDR1 SGDLS and CDR2 YYNGEE come from the germline V gene. The CDR3 has 14 amino acids. The CDR3 DNA is TGTGCCAGCAGCTCCCGTTCCTACACCGGGGAGCTGTTTTTT. As protein: CASSSRSYTGELFF.

This sequence joins TRBV28 and TRBJ1-2, with TRBD1 matching over 7 bases. This CDR3 comprises 14 residues. V lost 11 bases, J lost 3 bases, and 12 bases stayed unmatched. Germline V gene data show CDR1 as MDHEN and CDR2 as SYDVKM. Here the CDR3 DNA reads TGTGCCTGCGAGTGGGGCAGGGGGGACTATGGCTACACCTTC. It specifies CACEWGRGDYGYTF.

A remark on this clone: An end of the junction does not agree with germline; a read error may underlie this. The chain uses TRBV12-3 or TRBV12-4 and TRBJ2-2; D may be TRBD2 (6 bases). CDR3 length equals 13 residues. CDR3 sequence reads: CASSVAVAGELFF. In DNA, the CDR3 is TGTGCCAGCAGTGTAGCGGTGGCCGGGGAGCTGTTTTTT.

CDR3 sequence reads: CASRRQINYEQYF. CDR3 DNA: TGTGCCAGCAGGAGACAGATCAACTACGAGCAGTACTTC. V gene TRBV6-5 combines with J gene TRBJ2-7; perhaps TRBD1 as D (5 bases). Germline V gene lookup returns CDR1 MNHEY and CDR2 SVGAGI. The CDR3 spans 13 residues. V lost 6 bases and J 3 bases, leaving 12 bases between the germline ends.

The CDR3 DNA follows: TGTGCCAGTCTAGACACAGATACGCAGTATTTT. This translates into CASLDTDTQYF. This sequence joins TRBV3-1 (or the pseudogene TRBV3-2) and TRBJ2-3, with D uncertain. The CDR3 spans 11 residues. Germline loops: CDR1 LGHDT, CDR2 YNNKEL (reference sequence). The ends were cut back, 9 bases at V and 2 bases at J, with 6 bases in the middle.

The gene calls are TRBV19 and TRBJ1-3; no definite D call. This CDR3 contains 16 residues. V gave up 7 bases and J gave up 2 bases, with 18 bases separating them. Per the germline V gene, CDR1 is LNHDA and CDR2 is SQIVND (reference sequence). CDR3 sequence (DNA): TGTGCCAGTACAGCGCTGGAGGGCAGAACTGGAAACACCATATATTTT. This codes for CASTALEGRTGNTIYF.

Only one count was recorded for this clone. The chain has TRBV18 and TRBJ2-2; D gene uncertain. The length of the CDR3 is 13 residues. V was trimmed by 4 bases and J by 2 bases, leaving 5 bases between them. CDR1 and CDR2 (germline): KGHSH, LQKENI. DNA of the CDR3: TGTGCCAGCTCACTGACTAACACCGGGGAGCTGTTTTTT. Amino acids: CASSLTNTGELFF.